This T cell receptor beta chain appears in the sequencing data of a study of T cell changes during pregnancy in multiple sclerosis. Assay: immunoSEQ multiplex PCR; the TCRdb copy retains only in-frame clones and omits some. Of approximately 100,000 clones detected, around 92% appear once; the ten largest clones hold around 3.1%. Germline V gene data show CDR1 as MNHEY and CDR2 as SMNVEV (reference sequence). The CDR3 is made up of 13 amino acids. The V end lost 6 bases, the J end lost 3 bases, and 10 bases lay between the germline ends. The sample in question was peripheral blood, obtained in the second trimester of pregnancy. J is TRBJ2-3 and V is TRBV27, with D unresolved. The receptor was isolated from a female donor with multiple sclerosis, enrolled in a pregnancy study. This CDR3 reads CASSYSITDTQYF. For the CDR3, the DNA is TGTGCCAGCAGCTACTCAATAACAGATACGCAGTATTTT.